This T cell receptor beta chain came from a study of monozygotic twins with inflammatory bowel disease. The study, taken as a whole, reports: Twin concordance left repertoire similarity unchanged, with limited power a possible explanation for this lack of difference. IBD patients showed reduced TCRbeta diversity (inverse Simpson) versus healthy co-twins.

Germline V gives CDR1 SGHDT, CDR2 YYEEEE. The CDR3 consists of 15 residues. For this clonotype: Antigen specificity is unknown.

Eight separate reactions for every sample produced the cDNA. The UMIs carried a 6-nucleotide sample barcode, and they were added by template switching. No DNA is given; TCRdb re-called the 5' RACE reads and lists each CDR3 protein once. The table gives 200,000 to 250,000 distinct CDR3 sequences; the top ten clones make up around 7.6% of it. The rearrangement links TRBV5-6 to TRBJ2-1; TCRdb names TRBD1, which stays unverified in the absence of DNA. The sequenced sample was blood. The receptor was derived from a human donor with ulcerative colitis or Crohn's disease, or a healthy co-twin of an affected twin (not recorded which). The chain's CDR3 is CASSTGQGPRDEQFF.